This entry lists 22 T cell receptor beta chains sequenced from one sample in a study of shared clonotypes between healthy human individuals. TCRdb keeps only in-frame clones here, not all; method: immunoSEQ multiplex PCR. The repertoire holds roughly 2,300,000 clones, with 85% to 95% as singletons. The specimen sequenced was naive CD4+ T cells from PBMCs. Specified subset: CD45RA+ positively selected. The receptors were gathered from a man younger than 30 in good health. Some clones in this sample may be carry-over from other donors' samples.

V usage is TRBV27 and J usage is TRBJ2-7; possible D gene TRBD1, 6 bases. V was shortened by 6 bases and J by 0 bases, with 21 bases between the two germline ends. This CDR3 spans 17 amino acids. Germline V gene data show CDR1 as MNHEY and CDR2 as SMNVEV (reference sequence). DNA of the CDR3: TGTGCCAGCAGCAAAGGGGGTGGCCGGCTGAGCTCCTACGAGCAGTACTTC. It specifies CASSKGGGRLSSYEQYF.

V is TRBV6-6 and J is TRBJ2-7; tentative D call: TRBD2 (6 bases). Trimming shortened V by 6 bases and J by 2 bases, and 17 bases separated the two germline ends. This CDR3 region has 15 residues. Germline CDR1 reads MNHNY; CDR2 reads SVGAGI (reference sequence). The CDR3 region is CASSLRDSQTYEQYF. DNA for the CDR3: TGTGCCAGCAGCCTCCGGGACTCCCAGACCTACGAGCAGTACTTC.

V gene TRBV10-3 combines with J gene TRBJ2-5; no firm D call. Looked up from germline, CDR1 is ENHRY and CDR2 is SYGVKD. CDR3 length: 14 residues. V gave up 0 bases and J gave up 5 bases, with 10 bases separating them. CDR3 sequence reads: CAISESAPWETQYF. The CDR3 DNA is TGTGCCATCAGTGAGTCAGCCCCGTGGGAGACCCAGTACTTC.

This clone was seen a handful of times. The genes are TRBV5-4 and TRBJ1-1, with D possibly matching TRBD1 (6 bases). The CDR3 loop spans 13 amino acids. Trimming took 4 bases from V and 4 from J, leaving 11 bases between them. The germline CDR1 and CDR2 sequences are SGHNT and YYREEE (reference sequence). The chain's CDR3 is CASSTGQITEAFF. CDR3 DNA: TGTGCCAGCAGCACCGGACAGATCACTGAAGCTTTCTTT.

Here the CDR3 DNA reads TGCAGCGTTGGTGGACCCCTAGGGAGGTCCTACAATGAGCAGTTCTTC. Amino acid sequence: CSVGGPLGRSYNEQFF. The rearrangement uses TRBV29-1 and TRBJ2-1; D might be TRBD2 (6 bases). This CDR3 contains 16 residues. Germline CDR1 SQVTM, CDR2 ANQGSEA. V was clipped by 4 bases and J by 1 base, with 17 bases between them.

The chain carries TRBV4-2 and TRBJ2-7; 7 nucleotides line up with TRBD1. Germline V gene sequence: CDR1 LGHNA, CDR2 YNFKEQ. The CDR3 is 14 residues long. With 1 base clipped from V and 0 bases from J, the junction kept 0 bases outside the gene matches. The CDR3 nucleotides read TGTGCCAGCAGCCAAGGGGACAGCTCCTACGAGCAGTACTTC. The encoded protein is CASSQGDSSYEQYF.

V and J are TRBV30 and TRBJ2-1; D gene unclear. Germline V gene data show CDR1 as GTSNPN and CDR2 as SVGIG (reference sequence). With 1 base removed from V and 7 bases from J, the gap between germline ends came to 8 bases. CDR3 length equals 12 residues. CDR3 in amino acids: CAWSARGNEQFF. The CDR3 region has the DNA TGTGCCTGGAGTGCCCGTGGGAATGAGCAGTTCTTC.

V and J are TRBV5-4 and TRBJ2-7; 12 bases are shared with TRBD2. The CDR3 runs 18 residues. The germline V gene encodes CDR1 SGHNT and CDR2 YYREEE (reference sequence). J was trimmed by 0 bases and V by 0 bases; bases with no gene match: 7. The CDR3 region is CASSLAQLAGGPSYEQYF. CDR3 in DNA: TGTGCCAGCAGCTTGGCCCAGCTAGCGGGAGGGCCCTCCTACGAGCAGTACTTC.

The chain recombines TRBV4-1 with TRBJ1-5; no clear D gene. The CDR3 runs to 16 residues. From germline, CDR1 is MGHRA and CDR2 YSYEKL. Deletions cut 0 bases from V and 7 bases from J, with 16 bases between. CDR3 DNA: TGCGCCAGCAGCCAAGAAACCAATTGGCCTACGCAGCCCCAGCATTTT. The encoded protein is CASSQETNWPTQPQHF.

This clone was seen just once. The CDR3 nucleotides are TGTGCCAGTAGCCCGTATGGGAAGGCTAACTATGGCTACACCTTC. Its protein is CASSPYGKANYGYTF. The V and J genes are TRBV19 and TRBJ1-2; no reliable D call. Trimming removed 6 bases at V and 0 bases at J, with 14 bases between. CDR3 length equals 15 residues. CDR1 and CDR2 (germline): LNHDA, SQIVND (reference sequence).

This chain uses TRBV23-1 with TRBJ1-5; D perhaps matches TRBD1 (5 bases). TRBV23-1 counts as an open reading frame of uncertain function. This CDR3 is 14 amino acids long. V lost 7 bases, J lost 5 bases, and 15 bases lay in between. The CDR3 bases are TGCGCCAGCAAAGGGGAGATTCGCCATCAGCCCCAGCATTTT. Translation: CASKGEIRHQPQHF.

This sequence joins TRBV5-1 and TRBJ2-1, with 14 bases matching TRBD2. Germline values: CDR1 SGHRS, CDR2 YFSETQ. This CDR3 region has 18 residues. V was pared by 4 bases and J by 6 bases, with 12 bases of the junction left unmatched. The CDR3 nucleotides are TGCGCCAGCAGCAAGCAACCGGGACTAGCGGGAGAAGTCAATGAGCAGTTCTTC. Translation: CASSKQPGLAGEVNEQFF.

The chain uses TRBV7-2 and TRBJ2-1; 8 bases fit TRBD2. CDR3 size: 14 residues. CDR1 is SGHTA and CDR2 is FQGNSA in the germline V gene. With 2 bases clipped from V and 5 bases from J, the junction kept 2 bases outside the gene matches. The CDR3 region has the DNA TGTGCCAGCAGCTTACAACTAGCGGACAATGAGCAGTTCTTC. This encodes CASSLQLADNEQFF.

V gene TRBV6-1 combines with J gene TRBJ1-1; D gene uncertain. In germline, CDR1 is MNHNS, CDR2 SASEGT. CDR3 length: 13 amino acids. V was pared by 7 bases and J by 4 bases, with 13 bases between. The CDR3 protein is CASTVFRGTEAFF. The DNA for the CDR3 is TGTGCCAGCACCGTATTTCGGGGCACTGAAGCTTTCTTT.

This chain links TRBV6-1 with TRBJ1-2; tentative D call: TRBD1 (5 bases). The length of the CDR3 is 13 residues. Trimming stripped 6 bases from V and 4 bases from J, with 12 bases between. Germline V gene data show CDR1 as MNHNS and CDR2 as SASEGT. CDR3 protein: CASRVRAGYGYTF. DNA for the CDR3: TGTGCCAGCAGGGTCAGGGCTGGCTATGGCTACACCTTC.

The rearrangement links TRBV10-1 to TRBJ1-5; D gene unclear. Germline-derived CDR1 and CDR2 are WNHNN and SYGVQD (reference sequence). V gave up 7 bases and J gave up 3 bases, with 19 bases separating them. CDR3 length equals 16 residues. In nucleotides, the CDR3 is TGCGCCAGCAACAGTATAGAGGGTACCGACAATCAGCCCCAGCATTTT. Translated, it gives CASNSIEGTDNQPQHF.

The chain links TRBV12-5 to TRBJ2-1; TRBD1 might be the D (6 bases). Trimming left V 7 bases short and J 8 bases short, with 15 bases between. This CDR3 region has 13 residues. Germline V CDR1 and CDR2: LGHNT, FRNRAP. For the CDR3, the DNA is TGTGCTAGTGCTCCTTTTGGGGGCGATGAGCAGTTCTTC. It translates to CASAPFGGDEQFF.

A single count supports this clone. This chain uses TRBV19 with TRBJ2-1, with TRBD2 identical over 9 bases. V lost 3 bases, J lost 11 bases, and 8 bases stayed unmatched. This CDR3 has 14 amino acids. Germline loops: CDR1 LNHDA, CDR2 SQIVND (reference sequence). The CDR3 coding sequence is TGTGCCAGTAGTATGGGGCTAGCGGGACCTAAGCAGTTCTTC. Protein product: CASSMGLAGPKQFF.

The J gene is TRBJ2-5, the V gene TRBV29-1, with unresolved D. Per germline, CDR1 SQVTM and CDR2 ANQGSEA. Trimming shortened V by 0 bases and J by 1 base, and 9 bases separated the two germline ends. This CDR3 comprises 14 residues. The CDR3 DNA reads as TGCAGCGTTGAAGATGCACGGCGCCAAGAGACCCAGTACTTC. Translated: CSVEDARRQETQYF.

The V gene is TRBV6-5, the J gene TRBJ2-7, with 8 bases matching TRBD1. The CDR3 is 11 amino acids. Trimming removed 2 bases from V and 11 bases from J; junction bases left unmatched: 2. CDR1 and CDR2 (germline): MNHEY, SVGAGI. The CDR3 sequence is CASSYQGAKYF. Written as DNA, the CDR3 is TGTGCCAGCAGTTACCAGGGGGCGAAGTACTTC.

The chain joins TRBV11-2 to TRBJ1-2, with TRBD1 matching over 7 bases. Germline values: CDR1 SGHAT, CDR2 FQNNGV. Losses at the gene ends were 1 base for V and 5 bases for J; bases not matched to a gene: 4. This CDR3 is 14 amino acids long. The CDR3 region is CASSLGRGRYGYTF. As DNA, the CDR3 is TGTGCCAGCAGCTTAGGAAGGGGGCGTTATGGCTACACCTTC.

This clone was recorded once. The CDR3 sequence: CASSVQSTGTGKNEQFF. The DNA for the CDR3 is TGTGCCAGCAGCGTACAAAGTACCGGGACAGGGAAGAATGAGCAGTTCTTC. The chain couples TRBV9 to TRBJ2-1; TRBD1 matches at 9 bases. The CDR3 spans 17 residues. CDR1 and CDR2 from the germline V gene are SGDLS and YYNGEE. J lost 7 bases, V lost 1 base, and 12 bases had no gene match. The variable domain in full, with the rest retrieved from reference TRBV9 and TRBJ2-1, is DSGVTQTPKHLITATGQRVTLRCSPRSGDLSVYWYQQSLDQGLQFLIQYYNGEERAKGNILERFSAQQFPDLHSELNLSSLELGDSALYFCASSVQSTGTGKNEQFFGPGTRLTVL.